This T cell receptor (beta chain) was identified during a study of cytomegalovirus exposure and HLA in healthy donors. The table came from immunoSEQ multiplex PCR; TCRdb's copy has only in-frame clones and leaves some out. Among almost 75,000 clones listed, approximately 86% were seen once. CDR1 and CDR2 (germline): MNHEY, SMNVEV (reference sequence). J lost 3 bases, V lost 5 bases, and 12 bases had no gene match. The length of the CDR3 is 17 residues. The chain is built from TRBV27 and TRBJ2-7, with TRBD1 matching 11 bases. The sample consisted of PBMCs. This clonotype was sampled from a man between 25 and 39 years old in good health and CMV-seronegative. The DNA of the CDR3 is TGTGCCAGCAGTCCCTTTAGTGGACAGGGGGCCCACTACGAGCAGTACGTC. Translating it yields CASSPFSGQGAHYEQYV.